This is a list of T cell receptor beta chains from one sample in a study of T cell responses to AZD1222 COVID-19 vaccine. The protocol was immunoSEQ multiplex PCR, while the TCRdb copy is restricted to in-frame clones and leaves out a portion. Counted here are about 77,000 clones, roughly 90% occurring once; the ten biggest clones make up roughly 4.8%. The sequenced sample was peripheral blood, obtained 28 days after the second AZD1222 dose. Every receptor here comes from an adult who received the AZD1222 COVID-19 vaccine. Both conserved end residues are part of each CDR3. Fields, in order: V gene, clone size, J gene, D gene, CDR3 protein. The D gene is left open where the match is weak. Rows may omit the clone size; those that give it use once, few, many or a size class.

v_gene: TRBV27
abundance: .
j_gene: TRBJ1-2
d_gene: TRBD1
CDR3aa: CASNSGTGWNGGYTF

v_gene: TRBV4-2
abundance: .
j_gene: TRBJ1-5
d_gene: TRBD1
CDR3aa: CASSPTGTGANQPQHF

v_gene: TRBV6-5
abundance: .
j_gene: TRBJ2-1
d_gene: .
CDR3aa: CASSYAGDTYNEQFF

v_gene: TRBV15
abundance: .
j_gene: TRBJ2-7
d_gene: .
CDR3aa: CATSREGNAPNEQYF

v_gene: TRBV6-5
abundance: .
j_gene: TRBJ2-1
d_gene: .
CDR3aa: CASRSRMGNEQFF

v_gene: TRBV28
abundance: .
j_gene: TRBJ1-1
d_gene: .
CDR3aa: CASSLGRPTEAFF

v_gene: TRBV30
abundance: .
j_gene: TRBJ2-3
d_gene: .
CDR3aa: CAWSVPYSTITDTQYF

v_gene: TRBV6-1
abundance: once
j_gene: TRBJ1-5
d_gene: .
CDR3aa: CASSEANSDQPQHF

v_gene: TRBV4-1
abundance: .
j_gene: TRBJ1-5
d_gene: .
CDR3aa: CASSQVTGETPYSNQPQHF

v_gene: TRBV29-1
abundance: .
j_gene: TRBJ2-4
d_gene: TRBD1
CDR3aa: CSVESTGGADIQYF

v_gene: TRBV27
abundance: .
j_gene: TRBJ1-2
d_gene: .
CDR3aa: CASRPQGQNYGYTF

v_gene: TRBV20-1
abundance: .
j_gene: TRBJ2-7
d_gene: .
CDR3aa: CSASKGRSLYEQYF

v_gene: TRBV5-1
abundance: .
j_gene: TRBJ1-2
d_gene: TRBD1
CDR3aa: CASSPLDRGHGYTF

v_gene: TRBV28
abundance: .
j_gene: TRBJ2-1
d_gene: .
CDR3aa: CASSSGTPGGFF

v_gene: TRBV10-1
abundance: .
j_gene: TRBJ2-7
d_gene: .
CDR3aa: CASSYRDYEQYF

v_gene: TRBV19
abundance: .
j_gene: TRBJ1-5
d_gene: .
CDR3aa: CASSGARGEYQPQHF

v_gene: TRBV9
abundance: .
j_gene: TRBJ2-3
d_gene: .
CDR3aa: CASSVDQGRPDTQYF

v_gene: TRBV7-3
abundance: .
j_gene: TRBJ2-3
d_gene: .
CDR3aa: CASSSGLLRGPDTQYF

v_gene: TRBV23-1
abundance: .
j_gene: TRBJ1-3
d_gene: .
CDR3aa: CASSNTLSGNTIYF

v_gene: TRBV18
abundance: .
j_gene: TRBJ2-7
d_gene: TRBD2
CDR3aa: CASSPGGSYEQYF

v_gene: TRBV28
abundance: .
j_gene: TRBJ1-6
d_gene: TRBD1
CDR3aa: CASRLPPASGGGNSPLHF

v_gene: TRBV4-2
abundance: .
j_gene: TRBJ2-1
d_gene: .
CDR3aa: CASSQGSSYNEQFF

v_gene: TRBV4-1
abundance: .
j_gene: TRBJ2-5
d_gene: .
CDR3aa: CASSHPLGPGVETQYF

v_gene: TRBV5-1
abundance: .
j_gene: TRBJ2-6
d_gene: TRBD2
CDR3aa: CASSSGLAEANVLTF

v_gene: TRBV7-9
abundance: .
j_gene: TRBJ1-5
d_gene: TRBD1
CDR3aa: CASSSPTGPDQPQHF

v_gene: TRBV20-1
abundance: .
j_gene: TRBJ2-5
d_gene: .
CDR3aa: CSANELGQQETQYF

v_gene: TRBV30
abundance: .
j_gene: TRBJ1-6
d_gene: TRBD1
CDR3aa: CAGTGLYNSPLHF

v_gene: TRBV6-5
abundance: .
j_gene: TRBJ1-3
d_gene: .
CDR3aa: CASSYVARGNTIYF

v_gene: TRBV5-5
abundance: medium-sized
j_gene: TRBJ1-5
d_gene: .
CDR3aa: CASSLDVAQPQHF

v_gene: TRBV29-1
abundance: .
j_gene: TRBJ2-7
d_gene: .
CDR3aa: CSVDVRDRPYEQYF

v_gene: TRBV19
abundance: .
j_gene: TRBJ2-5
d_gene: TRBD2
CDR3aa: CASSSGSGRAGETQYF

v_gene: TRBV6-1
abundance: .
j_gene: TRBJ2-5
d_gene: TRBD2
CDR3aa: CASSERLEGGETQYF

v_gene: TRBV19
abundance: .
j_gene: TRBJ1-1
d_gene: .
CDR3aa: CASSTRGVGEAFF

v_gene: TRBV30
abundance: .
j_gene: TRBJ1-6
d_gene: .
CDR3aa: CAWSVDYSDRNSPLHF

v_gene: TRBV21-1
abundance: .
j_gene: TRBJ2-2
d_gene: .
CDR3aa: CASSKVGEEHRGAVF

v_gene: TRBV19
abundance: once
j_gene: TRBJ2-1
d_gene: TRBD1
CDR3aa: CASSTYTGGRGSYNEQFF

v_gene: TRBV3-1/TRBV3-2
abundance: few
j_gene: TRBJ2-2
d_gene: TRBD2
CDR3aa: CASSQEGPAGVTGELFF

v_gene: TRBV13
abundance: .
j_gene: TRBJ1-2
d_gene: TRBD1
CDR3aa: CASSGQENYGYTF

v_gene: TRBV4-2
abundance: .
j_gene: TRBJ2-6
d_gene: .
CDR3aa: CASTPGSGANVLTF

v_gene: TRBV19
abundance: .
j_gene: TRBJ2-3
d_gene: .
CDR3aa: CATRRIDADTQYF

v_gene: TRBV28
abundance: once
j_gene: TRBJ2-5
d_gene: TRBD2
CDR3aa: CATISAGTETQYF

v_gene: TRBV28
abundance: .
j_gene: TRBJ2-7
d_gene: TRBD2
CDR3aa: CASSLPGGGAEQYF

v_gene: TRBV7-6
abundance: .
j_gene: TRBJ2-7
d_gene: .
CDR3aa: CASSSSGTSPYEQYF

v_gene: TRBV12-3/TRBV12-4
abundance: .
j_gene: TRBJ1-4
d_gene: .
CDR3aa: CASRPGGNEKLFF

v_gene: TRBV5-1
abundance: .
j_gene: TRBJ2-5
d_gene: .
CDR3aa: CASSLAGIKQETQYF

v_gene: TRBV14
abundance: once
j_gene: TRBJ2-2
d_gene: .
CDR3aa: CASSHPGLNTGELFF

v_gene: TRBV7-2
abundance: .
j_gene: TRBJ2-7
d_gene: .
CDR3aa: CASSLSGYEQYF

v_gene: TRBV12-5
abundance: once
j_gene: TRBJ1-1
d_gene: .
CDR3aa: CASGLAGEAFF

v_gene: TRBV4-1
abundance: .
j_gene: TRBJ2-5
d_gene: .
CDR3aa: CASSQGSLTRVETQYF

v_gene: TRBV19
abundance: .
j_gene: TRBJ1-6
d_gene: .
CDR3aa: CASSIQSYNSPLHF

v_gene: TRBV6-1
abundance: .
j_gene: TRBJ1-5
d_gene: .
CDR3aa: CASSEGRYSNQPQHF

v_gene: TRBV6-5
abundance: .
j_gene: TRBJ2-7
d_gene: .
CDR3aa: CASSYSGRRSYEQYF

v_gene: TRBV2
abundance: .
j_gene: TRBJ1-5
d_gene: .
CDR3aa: CASSAGQDNQPQHF

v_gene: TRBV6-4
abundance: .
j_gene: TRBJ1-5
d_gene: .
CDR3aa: CASSDSANQPQHF

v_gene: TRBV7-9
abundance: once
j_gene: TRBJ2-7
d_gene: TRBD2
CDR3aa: CASSRGGLPTYEQYF

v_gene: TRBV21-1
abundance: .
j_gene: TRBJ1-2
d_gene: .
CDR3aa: CASSKRGRGPGYTF

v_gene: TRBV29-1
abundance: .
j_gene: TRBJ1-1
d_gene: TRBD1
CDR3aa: CSDHDRGSPAFF

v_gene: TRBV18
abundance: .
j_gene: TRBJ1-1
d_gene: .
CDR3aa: CASSPVPHHGEAFF

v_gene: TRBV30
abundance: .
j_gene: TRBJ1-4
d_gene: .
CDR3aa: CAWNRQLINEKLFF